The next 31 T cell receptor beta chains were all read from a single sample in a study of T cells after yellow fever vaccination. TCRdb re-analysed the 5' RACE reads in MiXCR, keeping a single row per CDR3 protein. This table has some 390,000 distinct CDR3 sequences, 18% appearing once. The specimen comprised PBMCs, sampled before the yellow fever booster vaccination. These TCRs come from a young man who received the YFV17D yellow fever vaccine.

This clonotype has just a few counts. The V call is TRBV29-1, the J call TRBJ2-4; a weak D match, TRBD1 (5 bases). The CDR3 runs to 17 residues. In germline, CDR1 is SQVTM, CDR2 ANQGSEA. V was pared by 1 base and J by 7 bases, with 23 bases between. Here the CDR3 reads CSVEGSRQGSTRNIQYF. As DNA, the CDR3 is TGCAGCGTTGAAGGAAGTCGGCAGGGCAGCACCCGTAACATTCAGTACTTC.

Only a few counts were recorded for this clonotype. The chain is built from TRBV4-3 and TRBJ2-7; 7 bases agree with TRBD1. Per the germline V gene, CDR1 is LGHNA and CDR2 is YSLEER. V shed 3 bases and J 3 bases; nucleotides not matched to a gene: 8. The CDR3 length is 15 residues. The CDR3 nucleotides read TGCGCCAGCAGCCAGGTTCCGGGACAGAACTACGAGCAGTACTTC. As protein: CASSQVPGQNYEQYF.

The chain couples TRBV15 to TRBJ2-3, with D uncertain. V lost 7 bases to trimming and J lost 6 bases, with 11 bases between them. The germline gives CDR1 LNHNV, CDR2 YYDKDF (reference sequence). The CDR3 contains 12 residues. CDR3 residues: CATKAAADTQYF. The DNA of the CDR3 is TGTGCCACCAAGGCCGCAGCCGATACGCAGTATTTT.

V gene TRBV21-1 combines with J gene TRBJ2-3; the table assigns TRBD2, which was not confirmed against the DNA. TRBV21-1 is deemed a pseudogene. The CDR3 has 20 residues. CDR3 sequence (DNA): TGTGCCAGCAGCATTCTCCAGATCCAGCTAGCGGGGGGCTTCACAGATACGCAGTATTTT. It specifies CASSILQIQLAGGFTDTQYF.

This clonotype was picked up a small number of times. The rearrangement uses TRBV7-3 and TRBJ1-1, with D unresolved. The germline V and J ends were trimmed by 5 bases and 6 bases, with 16 bases remaining between them. The germline V gene encodes CDR1 SGHTA and CDR2 FQGTGA. The CDR3 extends over 14 amino acids. The CDR3 DNA is TGTGCCAGCAGCCCCGCAAGTCAGTCCGCTGAAGCTTTCTTT. Translation gives CASSPASQSAEAFF.

This clonotype has just a few counts. The genes are TRBV12-3 or TRBV12-4 and TRBJ1-2; D possibly corresponds to TRBD1 (6 bases). The V gene lost 6 bases and the J gene lost 8 bases, with 13 bases spanning the gap. CDR3 length: 12 residues. Written as DNA, the CDR3 is TGTGCCAGCAGCGATAACAGGGTCGGCTACACCTTC. It is translated as CASSDNRVGYTF.

V usage is TRBV5-6 and J usage is TRBJ1-6, with D possibly matching TRBD1 (6 bases). The CDR3 is 12 residues long. Trimming removed 5 bases at V and 11 bases at J, with 11 bases between. Germline CDR1 and CDR2: SGHDT and YYEEEE. CDR3 protein: CASRRGTTPLHF. CDR3 nucleotide sequence: TGTGCCAGCAGAAGGGGGACGACACCCCTCCACTTT.

This clonotype has only a few counts. V gene TRBV5-1 combines with J gene TRBJ2-1; tentatively, D is TRBD1 (5 bases). This CDR3 comprises 15 residues. Germline V gives CDR1 SGHRS, CDR2 YFSETQ. V lost 0 bases and J 7 bases, leaving 14 bases between the germline ends. Written as DNA, the CDR3 is TGCGCCAGCAGCTTGGAGGCAGGGCCCGAAAATGAGCAGTTCTTC. It codes for CASSLEAGPENEQFF.

The chain recombines TRBV11-2 with TRBJ2-5; no clear D. Germline-derived CDR1 and CDR2 are SGHAT and FQNNGV. CDR3 length: 15 amino acids. V was clipped by 1 base and J by 5 bases, with 14 bases between them. The CDR3 DNA reads as TGTGCCAGCAGCTTAGTGGGCAGCCCGGCGGAGACCCAGTACTTC. Amino acid sequence: CASSLVGSPAETQYF.

This chain joins TRBV18 and TRBJ1-1; TRBD1 aligns across 9 bases. V gave up 5 bases and J gave up 7 bases; unmatched junction bases: 8. CDR1 and CDR2 from the germline V gene are KGHSH and LQKENI. The CDR3 sequence is 14 residues long. CDR3 residues: CASSRDRDTSEAFF. As DNA, the CDR3 is TGTGCCAGCTCAAGGGACAGGGATACGAGTGAAGCTTTCTTT.

This chain uses TRBV5-1 with TRBJ1-2; 8 nucleotides line up with TRBD1. The CDR3 loop spans 12 amino acids. The J segment lost 6 bases and the V segment lost 4 bases, leaving 2 bases of the junction unmatched. CDR1 is SGHRS, CDR2 YFSETQ, per germline. The CDR3 protein is CASSQDRDGYTF. The CDR3 DNA follows: TGCGCCAGCAGCCAGGACAGGGATGGCTACACCTTC. Together with reference TRBV5-1 and TRBJ1-2, the CDR3 gives the full variable domain: KAGVTQTPRYLIKTRGQQVTLSCSPISGHRSVSWYQQTPGQGLQFLFEYFSETQRNKGNFPGRFSGRQFSNSRSEMNVSTLELGDSALYLCASSQDRDGYTFGSGTRLTVV.

This clonotype was counted between two and nine times. The chain is built from TRBV4-1 and TRBJ2-2; 9 positions agree with TRBD1. The length of the CDR3 is 18 residues. The germline gives CDR1 MGHRA, CDR2 YSYEKL. V was clipped by 4 bases and J by 5 bases; unmatched bases: 14. The CDR3 spells CASSRTGTGPFGTGELFF. The CDR3 nucleotides are TGCGCCAGCAGCCGGACCGGGACAGGGCCATTCGGGACCGGGGAGCTGTTTTTT.

This sequence joins TRBV6-2 or TRBV6-3 and TRBJ2-7; 10 nucleotides agree with TRBD1. Germline V gene data show CDR1 as MNHEY and CDR2 as SVGEGT. J lost 2 bases, V lost 7 bases, and 5 bases had no gene match. The CDR3 is 14 residues long. In nucleotides, the CDR3 is TGTGCCAGCACCCCGGGACAGGGGACCTACGAGCAGTACGTC. Protein sequence: CASTPGQGTYEQYV.

This clonotype was observed a few times. This chain links TRBV4-2 with TRBJ1-4, with a weak D call TRBD1 (6 bases). CDR1 and CDR2 (germline): LGHNA, YNFKEQ. V lost 0 bases to trimming and J lost 7 bases, with 15 bases between them. The CDR3 totals 16 residues. The CDR3 reads CASSQEEQGPGEKLFF. The CDR3 DNA is TGTGCCAGCAGCCAAGAGGAGCAGGGGCCGGGTGAAAAACTGTTTTTT.

The rearrangement links TRBV5-5 to TRBJ2-7; D unresolved. V was shortened by 4 bases and J by 2 bases, with 19 bases between the two germline ends. The CDR3 has 16 residues. Germline CDR1 reads SGHKS; CDR2 reads YYEKEE (reference sequence). The CDR3 DNA reads as TGTGCCAGCAGCGATCTAGGTACACTCTCCACCTACGAGCAGTACTTC. It codes for CASSDLGTLSTYEQYF.

The rearrangement uses TRBV4-1 and TRBJ1-4, with D possibly being TRBD1 (6 bases). The ends were cut back, 6 bases at V and 7 bases at J, with 18 bases in the middle. This CDR3 is 15 amino acids long. Germline CDR1 MGHRA, CDR2 YSYEKL. This CDR3 is CASRRTGGLSEKLFF. In DNA form, the CDR3 reads TGCGCCAGCAGACGCACCGGGGGGCTTAGTGAAAAACTGTTTTTT.

The chain joins TRBV23-1 to TRBJ2-1; 8 positions agree with TRBD1. TRBV23-1 is marked as an open reading frame, function uncertain. Trimming removed 0 bases from V and 9 bases from J; junction bases left unmatched: 10. This CDR3 has 16 residues. CDR3 DNA: TGCGCCAGCAGTCAATCAGTTGGGGACAGGAACACTGAGCAGTTCTTC. Amino acid sequence: CASSQSVGDRNTEQFF.

V usage is TRBV18 and J usage is TRBJ1-1; TRBD1 is a possible D gene (6 bases). This CDR3 is 15 amino acids long. The V end was cut by 2 bases, the J end by 2 bases, with 12 bases between. Germline CDR1 is KGHSH and CDR2 is LQKENI. This CDR3 reads CASSPRTAPNTEAFF. CDR3 in DNA: TGTGCCAGCTCACCAAGGACAGCTCCAAACACTGAAGCTTTCTTT.

This clonotype has only a few counts. This rearrangement joins TRBV7-9 to TRBJ1-1; D not resolved. The V and J ends lost 2 bases and 3 bases respectively, with 7 bases between them. CDR1 is SEHNR and CDR2 is FQNEAQ in the germline V gene (reference sequence). The CDR3 sequence is 13 residues long. The CDR3 DNA sequence: TGTGCCAGCAGCTTATCCCGGTACACTGAAGCTTTCTTT. This codes for CASSLSRYTEAFF.

This clonotype came up a few times. CDR3 nucleotides: TGTGCCACTCGTTACAGGGTTCTCTACGAGCAGTACGTC. Protein: CATRYRVLYEQYV. The chain has TRBV6-5 and TRBJ2-7, with D possibly TRBD1 on 6 matching bases. Trimming took off 10 bases at V and 3 bases at J, with 16 bases between the two ends. The CDR3 runs to 13 residues. The germline gives CDR1 MNHEY, CDR2 SVGAGI.

This clonotype was detected a few times. The J gene is TRBJ1-1, the V gene TRBV24-1, with D perhaps TRBD1 (5 bases). The V gene's germline CDR1 is KGHDR and CDR2 SFDVKD. V was pared by 8 bases and J by 4 bases, with 13 bases between. The CDR3 has 13 residues. In nucleotides, the CDR3 is TGTGCCACCAACGCGGGGCAGGGCACTGAAGCTTTCTTT. It codes for CATNAGQGTEAFF.

This clonotype was counted only a few times. J is TRBJ1-4 and V is TRBV6-6, with D maybe TRBD1 (6 bases). Per germline, CDR1 MNHNY and CDR2 SVGAGI (reference sequence). The CDR3 covers 14 residues. Trimming removed 5 bases at V and 6 bases at J, with 13 bases between. This CDR3 is CASSPQGRDEKLFF. The CDR3 region has the DNA TGTGCCAGCAGTCCCCAGGGGAGGGATGAAAAACTGTTTTTT.

The genes are TRBV20-1 and TRBJ1-1; weak D call: TRBD1 (5 bases). Per germline, CDR1 DFQATT and CDR2 SNEGSKA (reference sequence). The V and J ends lost 5 bases and 5 bases respectively, with 18 bases between them. CDR3 size: 14 residues. The CDR3 coding sequence is TGCAGTGCTGGGAGACCCTTTACAGGAACTGAAGCTTTCTTT. This translates into CSAGRPFTGTEAFF.

The CDR3 reads CASTPQVRGQYTQYF. CDR3 in DNA: TGTGCCAGCACTCCTCAAGTTAGGGGCCAATATACGCAGTATTTT. The chain combines TRBV12-3 or TRBV12-4 with TRBJ2-3; possibly TRBD1 for D (5 bases). V lost 7 bases and J lost 7, with 21 bases in between. The CDR3 consists of 15 residues.

V usage is TRBV9 and J usage is TRBJ2-2, with D tentatively TRBD2 (7 bases). Trimming shortened V by 5 bases and J by 6 bases, and 17 bases separated the two germline ends. This CDR3 is built from 15 residues. Germline lookup yields CDR1 SGDLS and CDR2 YYNGEE. CDR3 DNA sequence: TGTGCCAGCAGACAGGGAGGGCCGAGTGCCGGGGAGCTGTTTTTT. Its translation is CASRQGGPSAGELFF.

J is TRBJ1-2 and V is TRBV6-5; 8 positions match TRBD1. Germline values: CDR1 MNHEY, CDR2 SVGAGI. V shed 6 bases and J 4 bases; nucleotides not matched to a gene: 7. This CDR3 region has 14 residues. CDR3 bases: TGTGCCAGCAGAACAGGGGGTGTTATCTATGGCTACACCTTC. It yields the protein CASRTGGVIYGYTF.

The sample holds many counts of this clonotype. This chain joins TRBV29-1 and TRBJ2-5, with D maybe TRBD1 (5 bases). CDR1 is SQVTM, CDR2 ANQGSEA, per germline. This CDR3 contains 11 residues. V was cut by 5 bases and J by 2 bases, with 6 bases left in between. CDR3 amino acids: CSVRQQETQYF. CDR3 bases: TGCAGCGTTAGACAGCAAGAGACCCAGTACTTC.

The chain links TRBV4-3 to TRBJ2-3, with 8 bases matching TRBD2. Per the germline V gene, CDR1 is LGHNA and CDR2 is YSLEER. Trimming removed 3 bases from V and 6 bases from J; junction bases left unmatched: 11. The CDR3 has 16 residues. CDR3 region: CASSQLTSGSGDTQYF. The CDR3 nucleotides are TGCGCCAGCAGCCAGTTAACTAGCGGTTCGGGGGATACGCAGTATTTT.

The genes are TRBV11-2 and TRBJ2-5, with D possibly being TRBD2 (6 bases). The CDR3 is 15 amino acids. V was shortened by 3 bases and J by 4 bases, with 15 bases between the two germline ends. Germline CDR1 is SGHAT and CDR2 is FQNNGV. The CDR3 spells CASSLRGLVVETQYF. Here the CDR3 DNA reads TGTGCCAGCAGCTTGCGGGGCCTGGTCGTAGAGACCCAGTACTTC.

The rearrangement links TRBV27 to TRBJ2-5; no firm D call. The CDR3 consists of 14 residues. CDR1 MNHEY and CDR2 SMNVEV come from the germline V gene (reference sequence). V shed 3 bases and J shed 5 bases, with 13 bases lying between them. CDR3: CASSFLGGSETQYF. Written as DNA, the CDR3 is TGTGCCAGCAGTTTTCTCGGTGGGTCGGAGACCCAGTACTTC.

Many counts were recorded for this clonotype. The rearrangement joins TRBV5-1 to TRBJ2-7, with a tentative D call TRBD1 (5 bases). The V and J ends lost 5 bases and 0 bases respectively, with 9 bases between them. The CDR3 runs 13 residues. Germline V lookup: CDR1 SGHRS, CDR2 YFSETQ. The CDR3 DNA follows: TGCGCCAGCAGTTCGACAGTCTCCTACGAGCAGTACGTC. It yields the protein CASSSTVSYEQYV.